This T cell receptor (beta chain) was documented in a study of OX40 agonist ivuxolimab in advanced cancers. Repertoires were generated with immunoSEQ multiplex PCR, while TCRdb's copy carries only in-frame clones and drops some. The data show around 62,000 clones, about 89% seen once. The CDR3 extends over 15 amino acids. J lost 5 bases, V lost 6 bases, and 12 bases had no gene match. CDR1 is KGHSH, CDR2 LQKENI, per germline. The sequenced sample was CD4+ or CD8+ T cells sorted from blood, obtained in a trial of the OX40 agonist ivuxolimab. The TCR comes from an adult with an advanced solid tumor such as melanoma, head and neck, liver or kidney cancer. V gene TRBV18 combines with J gene TRBJ2-7; 8 bases fit TRBD1. The CDR3 region is CASSYQGGQAHEQYF. As DNA, the CDR3 is TGTGCCAGCTCTTACCAAGGGGGACAGGCCCACGAGCAGTACTTC.